This T cell receptor beta chain was identified in a study of cytomegalovirus exposure and HLA in healthy donors. Whole-study findings and limits: Listed as cytomegalovirus-associated were 164 TCR beta chains. A missense variant in DCLRE1C was later tied to TCR beta V- and J-gene trimming.

Germline CDR1 SGHTA, CDR2 FQGNSA. This CDR3 has 14 residues. V was cut by 1 base and J by 4 bases, with 8 bases left in between. Use of 60 Vbeta and 13 Jbeta primers characterized the PCR. Clones were sequenced by immunoSEQ multiplex PCR, and TCRdb holds only the in-frame ones, with some missing. Of about 180,000 clones listed, 65% to 85% are singletons. This clone appeared a few times. Its antigen is not known. Specimen: PBMCs. This sequence joins TRBV7-2 and TRBJ1-3, with TRBD1 as a possible D gene (5 bases). The sequence was collected from a man in his 60s in good health and CMV-seronegative. Here the CDR3 DNA reads TGTGCCAGCAGCTTAGAGGGGATAGGAAACACCATATATTTT. It translates to CASSLEGIGNTIYF.